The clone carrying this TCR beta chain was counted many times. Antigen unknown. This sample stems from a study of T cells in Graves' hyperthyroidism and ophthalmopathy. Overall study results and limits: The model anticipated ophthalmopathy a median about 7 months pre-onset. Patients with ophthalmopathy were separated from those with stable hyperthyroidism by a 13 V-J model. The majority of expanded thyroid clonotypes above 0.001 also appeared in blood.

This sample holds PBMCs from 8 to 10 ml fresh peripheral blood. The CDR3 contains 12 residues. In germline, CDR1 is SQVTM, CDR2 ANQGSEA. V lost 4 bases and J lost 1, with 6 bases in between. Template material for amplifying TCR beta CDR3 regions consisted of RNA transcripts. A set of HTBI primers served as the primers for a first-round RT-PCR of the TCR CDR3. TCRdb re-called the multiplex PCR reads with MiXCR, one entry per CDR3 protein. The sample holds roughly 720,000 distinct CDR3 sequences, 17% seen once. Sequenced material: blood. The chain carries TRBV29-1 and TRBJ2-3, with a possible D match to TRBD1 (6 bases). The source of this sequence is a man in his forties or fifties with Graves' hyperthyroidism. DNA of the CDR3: TGCAGCGTTGGGACAGGCACAGATACGCAGTATTTT. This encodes CSVGTGTDTQYF.